A single sample gave rise to the 24 T cell receptor beta chains below, sequenced in a study of cytomegalovirus exposure and HLA in healthy donors. The protocol was immunoSEQ multiplex PCR, while the TCRdb copy is restricted to in-frame clones and leaves out a portion. The sample includes about 140,000 clones, 84% seen only once; the top ten take 1.4% to 1.5%. The sample comprised PBMCs. The receptors originated from a woman aged 25 to 39 in good health and CMV-seronegative.

This sequence joins TRBV9 and TRBJ2-1, with D possibly matching TRBD1 (5 bases). The V gene lost 6 bases and the J gene lost 0 bases, with 13 bases spanning the gap. The germline V gene encodes CDR1 SGDLS and CDR2 YYNGEE. This CDR3 region has 15 residues. CDR3 region: CASTSEGDSYNEQFF. The DNA for the CDR3 is TGTGCCAGCACCTCCGAAGGGGACTCCTACAATGAGCAGTTCTTC.

A note on this clone: Additional DNA sequences in this sample encode the identical CDR3. The chain employs TRBV6-5 and TRBJ2-7; weak D call: TRBD2 (6 bases). Trimming took off 2 bases at V and 0 bases at J, with 11 bases between the two ends. The germline CDR1 and CDR2 sequences are MNHEY and SVGAGI. This CDR3 contains 15 residues. In DNA form, the CDR3 reads TGTGCCAGCAGTTACCTTGGGGGGTCCTCCTACGAGCAGTACTTC. As protein: CASSYLGGSSYEQYF.

Only a few counts were recorded for this clone. The CDR3 here is CASSVALTGSYNEQFF. Here the CDR3 DNA reads TGTGCCAGCAGCGTAGCCCTAACGGGGTCCTACAATGAGCAGTTCTTC. The chain carries TRBV9 and TRBJ2-1; weak D call: TRBD2 (5 bases). The CDR3 has 16 amino acids. Germline V lookup: CDR1 SGDLS, CDR2 YYNGEE. Trimming removed 0 bases at V and 1 base at J, with 11 bases between.

This clone occurred a few times. This chain joins TRBV5-1 and TRBJ1-4; 11 bases map to TRBD1. Germline CDR1 reads SGHRS; CDR2 reads YFSETQ. The length of the CDR3 is 16 residues. The trim removed 3 bases at V and 5 bases at J, leaving 6 bases unmatched. The CDR3 here is CASSSFGTGGNEKLFF. CDR3 bases: TGCGCCAGCAGCTCCTTCGGGACAGGGGGGAATGAAAAACTGTTTTTT.

The chain recombines TRBV6-6 with TRBJ2-1; D is ambiguous. CDR3 length: 13 amino acids. Germline assignment: CDR1 MNHNY and CDR2 SVGAGI (reference sequence). Trimming left V 2 bases short and J 6 bases short, with 8 bases between. In nucleotides, the CDR3 is TGTGCCAGCAGTTACGCTCCAGGCAATGAGCAGTTCTTC. Its protein is CASSYAPGNEQFF.

The gene calls are TRBV10-3 and TRBJ2-3; 10 bases line up with TRBD2. V lost 4 bases to trimming and J lost 3 bases; unmatched junction nucleotides: 10. The germline V gene encodes CDR1 ENHRY and CDR2 SYGVKD. The CDR3 spans 17 residues. CDR3 amino acids: CAISGVSGGAGTDTQYF. Written as DNA, the CDR3 is TGTGCCATCAGTGGAGTGAGCGGGGGGGCCGGGACAGATACGCAGTATTTT.

The chain joins TRBV5-4 to TRBJ1-1, with D unresolved. Trimming shortened V by 0 bases and J by 5 bases, and 14 bases separated the two germline ends. Germline V gives CDR1 SGHNT, CDR2 YYREEE (reference sequence). This CDR3 is built from 15 residues. DNA for the CDR3: TGTGCCAGCAGCTTGGATTCAGGTGTGGAAACTGAAGCTTTCTTT. Protein product: CASSLDSGVETEAFF.

The V gene is TRBV6-5, the J gene TRBJ2-3; 12 bases match TRBD1. Germline CDR1 is MNHEY and CDR2 is SVGAGI. V lost 2 bases, J lost 3 bases, and 3 bases stayed unmatched. The CDR3 covers 16 residues. The CDR3 loop is CASSYGTGGFTDTQYF. CDR3 DNA sequence: TGTGCCAGCAGTTACGGGACAGGGGGCTTTACAGATACGCAGTATTTT.

This rearrangement joins TRBV7-2 to TRBJ1-6, with D tentatively TRBD1 (6 bases). V shed 1 base and J shed 5 bases, with 12 bases lying between them. The CDR3 contains 16 residues. The V gene's germline CDR1 is SGHTA and CDR2 FQGNSA. The CDR3 nucleotides read TGTGCCAGCAGCTTAGGGGCAGGGGAGCATAATTCACCCCTCCACTTT. Translating gives CASSLGAGEHNSPLHF.

The chain combines TRBV5-4 with TRBJ1-2; D is unclear. Germline loops: CDR1 SGHNT, CDR2 YYREEE (reference sequence). V lost 4 bases, J lost 4 bases, and 14 bases lay in between. The CDR3 totals 14 residues. The CDR3 sequence: CASSLAGNSYGYTF. For the CDR3, the DNA is TGTGCCAGCAGCCTAGCTGGGAACTCCTATGGCTACACCTTC.

This chain joins TRBV5-6 and TRBJ2-7, with D unresolved. Per germline, CDR1 SGHDT and CDR2 YYEEEE. Trimming took 0 bases from V and 5 from J, leaving 6 bases between them. This CDR3 region has 12 residues. The CDR3 loop reads CASSLATDEQYF. CDR3 in DNA: TGTGCCAGCAGCTTGGCGACTGACGAGCAGTACTTC.

The CDR3 reads CASSRGTDRFYGYTF. In nucleotides, the CDR3 is TGTGCCAGCAGCCGGGGGACAGATCGATTCTATGGCTACACCTTC. The chain couples TRBV11-1 to TRBJ1-2, with 7 bases aligning to TRBD1. The V segment lost 5 bases and the J segment 4 bases; nucleotides outside the gene matches: 10. Per the germline V gene, CDR1 is SGHAT and CDR2 is FQDESV (reference sequence). CDR3 size: 15 residues.

This clone was recorded once. This rearrangement joins TRBV5-1 to TRBJ1-4; D possibly corresponds to TRBD1 (6 bases). This CDR3 is 15 amino acids long. V lost 4 bases and J 7 bases, leaving 17 bases between the germline ends. Germline CDR1 is SGHRS and CDR2 is YFSETQ. This CDR3 is CASSIDRTTGEKLFF. Here the CDR3 DNA reads TGCGCCAGCAGCATTGACAGGACGACCGGTGAAAAACTGTTTTTT. Drawing the rest from reference TRBV5-1 and TRBJ1-4, the complete variable domain is KAGVTQTPRYLIKTRGQQVTLSCSPISGHRSVSWYQQTPGQGLQFLFEYFSETQRNKGNFPGRFSGRQFSNSRSEMNVSTLELGDSALYLCASSIDRTTGEKLFFGSGTQLSVL.

The chain joins TRBV7-9 to TRBJ1-2; D not certain. The V and J ends lost 0 bases and 5 bases respectively, with 19 bases between them. The CDR3 totals 17 residues. Germline assignment: CDR1 SEHNR and CDR2 FQNEAQ (reference sequence). CDR3 amino acids: CASSLAAGRGGLYGYTF. The CDR3 DNA reads TGTGCCAGCAGCTTAGCGGCGGGCAGAGGTGGGCTTTATGGCTACACCTTC.

This CDR3 reads CASRPPRISYEQYF. In nucleotides, the CDR3 is TGTGCCAGCAGGCCACCCAGGATCTCCTACGAGCAGTACTTC. The chain uses TRBV5-4 and TRBJ2-7, with no clear D. Germline V gene lookup returns CDR1 SGHNT and CDR2 YYREEE (reference sequence). Between the trimmed V and J ends, which lost 5 bases and 0 bases, there was a span of 12 bases. CDR3 size: 14 residues.

The chain couples TRBV6-5 to TRBJ1-1, with D hard to call. This CDR3 region has 14 residues. Germline V gene sequence: CDR1 MNHEY, CDR2 SVGAGI. The V gene lost 3 bases and the J gene lost 3 bases, with 11 bases spanning the gap. This CDR3 reads CASSYSGGDTEAFF. The CDR3 nucleotides read TGTGCCAGCAGTTATTCAGGCGGGGACACTGAAGCTTTCTTT.

The rearrangement uses TRBV29-1 and TRBJ2-7; TRBD1 might be the D (5 bases). Germline values: CDR1 SQVTM, CDR2 ANQGSEA. V was pared by 3 bases and J by 0 bases, with 9 bases between. The CDR3 runs 13 residues. The CDR3 DNA is TGCAGCGTTGAGGACAACAGCTCCTACGAGCAGTACTTC. It translates to CSVEDNSSYEQYF.

This clone has only a few counts. The chain uses TRBV7-9 and TRBJ2-5, with TRBD1 identical over 7 bases. This CDR3 has 15 amino acids. After removal of 1 base from V and 1 base from J, the junction contained 3 bases not matched to a gene. Germline values: CDR1 SEHNR, CDR2 FQNEAQ (reference sequence). In DNA, the CDR3 is TGTGCCAGCAGCTTAGTCCGGGACAGCCAAGAGACCCAGTACTTC. This sequence encodes CASSLVRDSQETQYF. The whole variable domain, filled in from reference TRBV7-9 and TRBJ2-5, reads DTGVSQNPRHKITKRGQNVTFRCDPISEHNRLYWYRQTLGQGPEFLTYFQNEAQLEKSRLLSDRFSAERPKGSFSTLEIQRTEQGDSAMYLCASSLVRDSQETQYFGPGTRLLVL.

The gene calls are TRBV5-1 and TRBJ2-1, with D perhaps TRBD1 (6 bases). Trimming cost V 4 bases and J 10 bases, with 24 bases left between them. Germline CDR1 SGHRS, CDR2 YFSETQ. This CDR3 has 16 residues. The CDR3 nucleotides are TGCGCCAGCAGCGGAACAGGGAATGGGCAGAAACGGGAGCAGTTCTTC. Translating gives CASSGTGNGQKREQFF.

This clone has a handful of counts. The chain employs TRBV7-9 and TRBJ2-1, with a tentative D call TRBD1 (6 bases). In germline, CDR1 is SEHNR, CDR2 FQNEAQ (reference sequence). Trimming left V 5 bases short and J 6 bases short, with 8 bases between. The CDR3 sequence is 12 residues long. The CDR3 loop reads CASSKQGNEQFF. DNA for the CDR3: TGTGCCAGCAGCAAACAGGGCAATGAGCAGTTCTTC. Full variable domain (missing parts from reference TRBV7-9 and TRBJ2-1): DTGVSQNPRHKITKRGQNVTFRCDPISEHNRLYWYRQTLGQGPEFLTYFQNEAQLEKSRLLSDRFSAERPKGSFSTLEIQRTEQGDSAMYLCASSKQGNEQFFGPGTRLTVL.

This chain connects TRBV11-2 to TRBJ2-5; 10 nucleotides align to TRBD2. Losses at the gene ends were 4 bases for V and 5 bases for J; bases not matched to a gene: 7. The CDR3 consists of 15 residues. Per germline, CDR1 SGHAT and CDR2 FQNNGV. The CDR3 loop is CASSSSGGEVETQYF. CDR3 nucleotide sequence: TGTGCCAGCAGCTCGAGCGGGGGGGAGGTGGAGACCCAGTACTTC.

The gene calls are TRBV11-2 and TRBJ1-3; D unclear. Between the trimmed V and J ends, which lost 0 bases and 4 bases, there was a span of 7 bases. CDR3 size: 14 residues. Germline loops: CDR1 SGHAT, CDR2 FQNNGV. The CDR3 reads CASSLDRGGNTIYF. CDR3 in DNA: TGTGCCAGCAGCTTAGACCGAGGGGGAAACACCATATATTTT.

The CDR3 DNA reads as TGTGCCAGCAGACGATTTTACAGGGGACAGGTCACCGGGGAGCTGTTTTTT. Its protein product is CASRRFYRGQVTGELFF. The rearrangement joins TRBV2 to TRBJ2-2, with 8 bases identical to TRBD1. The CDR3 runs 17 residues. J gave up 4 bases and V 6 bases, and 13 bases lay outside the gene matches. CDR1 and CDR2 (germline): SNHLY, FYNNEI.

This chain links TRBV19 with TRBJ1-2; the match to TRBD1 covers 9 bases. The CDR3 covers 15 residues. The germline V gene encodes CDR1 LNHDA and CDR2 SQIVND (reference sequence). The ends lost 2 bases at V and 5 bases at J; junction bases unmatched: 6. CDR3 residues: CASSIHRGLEYGYTF. For the CDR3, the DNA is TGTGCCAGTAGTATACACAGGGGGCTGGAGTATGGCTACACCTTC.